This T cell receptor beta chain was recovered during a study of blood T cell repertoires in COVID-19. Here immunoSEQ multiplex PCR was the method, and the copy in TCRdb shows in-frame clones only, minus some. The table records hundreds of thousands of clones, 86% of them present only once. The CDR3 length is 15 residues. V lost 5 bases to trimming and J lost 4 bases; unmatched junction nucleotides: 3. CDR1 SNHLY and CDR2 FYNNEI come from the germline V gene. With respect to this clone: Other DNA sequences in this sample translate to the same CDR3.

Sequencing was carried out using PBMCs or T cells enriched from blood (not recorded which). The chain links TRBV2 to TRBJ2-1, with TRBD2 matching 12 bases. This clonotype was sampled from a woman aged 45-65 years in a cohort exposed to, infected with or recovered from COVID-19 (not recorded which). The CDR3 DNA sequence: TGTGCCAGCAGTCCTAGCGGGGGGGTATACAATGAGCAGTTCTTC. Translation: CASSPSGGVYNEQFF.